In this sample, the clone carrying this TCR beta chain turned up a few times. Its specificity is not known. The record originates from a study of cytomegalovirus exposure and HLA in healthy donors. Overall study results and limits: Per published reports, the classifier diagnosed cytomegalovirus status with high specificity and sensitivity.

In the PCR, 60 Vbeta and 13 Jbeta primers were used. TCRdb's table, derived via immunoSEQ multiplex PCR, lists solely in-frame clones and lacks some. The repertoire holds 75,000 to 90,000 clones, with more than 60% as singletons. Germline CDR1 MDHEN, CDR2 SYDVKM. CDR3 length equals 14 residues. V shed 7 bases and J 2 bases; nucleotides not matched to a gene: 7. The receptor was derived from a male donor in good health and CMV-seropositive. The chain has TRBV28 and TRBJ2-7; 8 nucleotides align to TRBD1. The sequencing input was PBMCs. The CDR3 region has the DNA TGTGCCAGCACCCCGGGGACAGGAGCCTACGAGCAGTACTTC. Protein: CASTPGTGAYEQYF.